This TCR beta chain appears in the sequencing data of a study of blood T cell repertoires in COVID-19. Whole-study context: Spain, Italy and the United States supplied samples that represented acute and convalescent COVID-19.

Researchers sorted participants into cohorts using their self-reported clinical history. Someone with COVID-19 had been met by exposed participants within 2 weeks before study entry. Clones were sequenced by immunoSEQ multiplex PCR, and TCRdb holds only the in-frame ones, with some missing. The sample records 150,000 or so clones, around 84% being singletons. This CDR3 is built from 15 residues. Germline CDR1 SGHTA, CDR2 FQGNSA. V was pared by 0 bases and J by 2 bases, with 0 bases of the junction left unmatched. V usage is TRBV7-2 and J usage is TRBJ2-1; TRBD2 agrees at 8 bases. Sequencing was carried out using PBMCs or T cells enriched from blood (not recorded which). This clonotype was obtained from a woman between 50 and 59 years old who had been exposed to COVID-19. This CDR3 reads CASSLAAGAYNEQFF. The CDR3 DNA reads as TGTGCCAGCAGCTTAGCAGCGGGAGCCTACAATGAGCAGTTCTTC.